This T cell receptor beta chain derives from a study of response to subunit inactivated influenza vaccine. Study outcomes and limitations: Each seasonal influenza vaccination recruits few new T cells, the authors suggested.

In TCRdb, the RT-PCR reads were re-called with MiXCR into one record per CDR3 protein. The profile shows approximately 730,000 distinct CDR3 sequences, around 13% of them singletons. The length of the CDR3 is 14 residues. The germline gives CDR1 ENHRY, CDR2 SYGVKD. V gave up 4 bases and J gave up 3 bases, with 12 bases separating them. This clonotype showed up just a few times. Its antigen is not identified. The J gene is TRBJ1-2, the V gene TRBV10-3, with D hard to call. Specimen: PBMCs from blood, collected around 14 days before vaccination. This TCR derives from a man between 50 and 59 years old who received an inactivated influenza vaccine. CDR3 coding DNA: TGTGCCATCAGTGGGTACGGGAAAGACTATGGCTACACCTTC. This encodes CAISGYGKDYGYTF.